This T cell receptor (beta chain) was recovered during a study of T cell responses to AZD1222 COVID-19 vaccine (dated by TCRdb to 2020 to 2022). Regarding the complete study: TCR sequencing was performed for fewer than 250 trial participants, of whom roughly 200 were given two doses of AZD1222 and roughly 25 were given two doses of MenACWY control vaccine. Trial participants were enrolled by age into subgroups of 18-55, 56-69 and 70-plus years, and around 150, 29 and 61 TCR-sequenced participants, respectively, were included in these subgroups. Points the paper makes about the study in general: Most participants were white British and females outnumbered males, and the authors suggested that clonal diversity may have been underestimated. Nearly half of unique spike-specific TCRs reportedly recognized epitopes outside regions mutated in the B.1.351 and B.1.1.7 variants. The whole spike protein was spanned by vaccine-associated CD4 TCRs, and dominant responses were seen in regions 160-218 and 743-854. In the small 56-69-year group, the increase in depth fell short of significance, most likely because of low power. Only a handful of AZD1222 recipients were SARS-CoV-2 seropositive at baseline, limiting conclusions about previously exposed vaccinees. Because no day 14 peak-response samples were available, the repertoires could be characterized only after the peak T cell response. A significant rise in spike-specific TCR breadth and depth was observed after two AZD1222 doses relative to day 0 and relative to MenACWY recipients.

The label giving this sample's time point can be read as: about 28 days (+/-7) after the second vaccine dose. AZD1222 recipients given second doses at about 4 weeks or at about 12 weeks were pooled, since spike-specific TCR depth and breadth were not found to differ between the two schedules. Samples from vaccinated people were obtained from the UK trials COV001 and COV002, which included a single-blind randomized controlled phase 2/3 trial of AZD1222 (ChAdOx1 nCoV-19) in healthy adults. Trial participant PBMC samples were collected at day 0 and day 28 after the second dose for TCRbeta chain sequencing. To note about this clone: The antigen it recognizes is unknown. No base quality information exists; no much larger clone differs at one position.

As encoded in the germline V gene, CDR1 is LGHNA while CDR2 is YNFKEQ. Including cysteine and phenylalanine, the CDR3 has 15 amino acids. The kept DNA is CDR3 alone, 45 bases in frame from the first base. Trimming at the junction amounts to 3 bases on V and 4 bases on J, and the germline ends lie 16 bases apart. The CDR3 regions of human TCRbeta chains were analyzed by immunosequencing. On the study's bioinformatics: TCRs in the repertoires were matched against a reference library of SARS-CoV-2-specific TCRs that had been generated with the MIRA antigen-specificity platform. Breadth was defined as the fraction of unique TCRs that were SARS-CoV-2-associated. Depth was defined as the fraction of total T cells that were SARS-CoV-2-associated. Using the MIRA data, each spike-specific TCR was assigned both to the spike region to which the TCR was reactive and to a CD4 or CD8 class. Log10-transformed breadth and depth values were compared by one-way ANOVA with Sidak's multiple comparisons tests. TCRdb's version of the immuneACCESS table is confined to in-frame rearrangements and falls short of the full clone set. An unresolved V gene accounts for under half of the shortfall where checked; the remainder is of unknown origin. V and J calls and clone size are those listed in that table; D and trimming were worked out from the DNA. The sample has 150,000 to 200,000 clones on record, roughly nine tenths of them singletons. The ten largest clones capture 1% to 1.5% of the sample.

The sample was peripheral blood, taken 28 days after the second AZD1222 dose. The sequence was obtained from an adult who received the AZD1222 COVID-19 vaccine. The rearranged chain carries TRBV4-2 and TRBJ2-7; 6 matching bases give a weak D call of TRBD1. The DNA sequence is TGTGCCAGCAGCCAGGGCAGGGGCGTAGGGTACGAGCAGTACTTC. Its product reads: CASSQGRGVGYEQYF.